This note documents a single TCR beta chain sequence. Profiling relied on immunoSEQ multiplex PCR, and the TCRdb table lists in-frame clones only, not all of them. The profile covers about 660,000 clones, with roughly 90% appearing a single time and about 0.01% taken by the ten largest. CDR1 and CDR2 (germline): SGHNT, YENEEA. This CDR3 region has 16 residues. V lost 1 base, J lost 5 bases, and 17 bases lay in between. The data are from a study of shared T cell receptors in the human thymus. The sample also formed part of further work on human thymus T cells.

The chain carries TRBV11-3 and TRBJ2-5; D is perhaps TRBD2 (5 bases). What was sequenced was thymocytes. This TCR was sampled from a boy under three years old with a congenital heart defect. The CDR3 DNA is TGTGCCAGCAGCTTAGTGGCTAGCCGGCCCTTTGAGACCCAGTACTTC. Protein: CASSLVASRPFETQYF.